These 20 T cell receptor beta chains were sequenced from one sample in a study of spatial heterogeneity in lung cancer. One entry per CDR3 protein, called by TCRdb with MiXCR from the 5' RACE reads. In the table there are fewer than 20,000 distinct CDR3 sequences, over 9% of which are singletons. The time point denotes: blood at routine non-recurrence follow-up after resection. The sequencing here drew on PBMCs, taken at follow-up. The receptor set was obtained from a male donor with early-stage non-small cell lung cancer.

The chain has TRBV20-1 and TRBJ1-4; 10 bases are shared with TRBD1. CDR1 and CDR2 (germline): DFQATT, SNEGSKA (reference sequence). V lost 0 bases and J lost 5; bases outside the gene matches: 3. There are 15 residues in the CDR3. The DNA for the CDR3 is TGCAGTGCTAGAGATCCGGGACAGGGGAATGAAAAACTGTTTTTT. Amino acids: CSARDPGQGNEKLFF.

This clonotype was seen many times. The chain links TRBV20-1 to TRBJ1-6, with 8 bases matching TRBD1. This CDR3 comprises 16 residues. The junction had 6 bases not matched to a gene; V was cut back by 2 bases and J by 3 bases. CDR1 and CDR2 from the germline V gene are DFQATT and SNEGSKA (reference sequence). The CDR3 sequence: CSARPTGQGYNSPLHF. The CDR3 DNA sequence: TGCAGTGCTAGACCTACCGGACAGGGCTATAATTCACCCCTCCACTTT.

This clonotype has ten or more counts. The chain combines TRBV7-2 with TRBJ2-1; D is undetermined. Germline V gives CDR1 SGHTA, CDR2 FQGNSA. Trimming removed 3 bases at V and 7 bases at J, with 13 bases between. The length of the CDR3 is 14 residues. In nucleotides, the CDR3 is TGTGCCAGCAGCTTCGGACCGACCGTAAATGAGCAGTTCTTC. The encoded protein is CASSFGPTVNEQFF.

This clonotype has a count of ten or more. The CDR3 here is CASSLSRVARVTYEQYF. In DNA form, the CDR3 reads TGTGCCAGCAGTCTTAGTCGAGTGGCCAGGGTGACCTACGAGCAGTACTTC. This rearrangement joins TRBV7-8 to TRBJ2-7; possible D gene TRBD1, 5 bases. Germline V CDR1 and CDR2: SGHVS, FQNEAQ. The CDR3 is 17 residues long. The germline V and J ends were trimmed by 6 bases and 2 bases, with 23 bases remaining between them.

The table lists this clonotype with many counts. This chain links TRBV27 with TRBJ2-5; D is undetermined. The germline CDR1 and CDR2 sequences are MNHEY and SMNVEV (reference sequence). The V end lost 8 bases, the J end lost 5 bases, and 6 bases lay between the germline ends. CDR3 length: 10 amino acids. The CDR3 DNA is TGTGCCAGCGGGCGTGAGACCCAGTACTTC. Translated, it gives CASGRETQYF.

About this clonotype itself: This clone may be a read error of a much larger clone one base away. This chain uses TRBV18 with TRBJ2-1; a possible D gene is TRBD1 (6 bases). V lost 3 bases to trimming and J lost 10 bases, with 13 bases between them. This CDR3 is built from 13 residues. CDR1 is KGHSH and CDR2 is LQKENI in the germline V gene. The CDR3 protein is CASSPPRGAEQFF. In DNA form, the CDR3 reads TGTGCCAGCTCACCCCCCAGGGGAGCAGAGCAGTTCTTC.

At least ten counts were recorded for this clonotype. The genes are TRBV5-6 and TRBJ2-1, with D possibly matching TRBD1 (5 bases). The CDR3 covers 13 residues. V lost 0 bases and J lost 8, with 9 bases in between. Germline lookup yields CDR1 SGHDT and CDR2 YYEEEE. In nucleotides, the CDR3 is TGTGCCAGCAGCTTGGTCCAGGGCCATGAGCAGTTCTTC. Amino acids: CASSLVQGHEQFF.

This clonotype was counted ten times or more. The chain is built from TRBV27 and TRBJ1-5; 7 nucleotides match TRBD1. Unmatched junction bases numbered 3, after V lost 5 bases and J lost 2 bases. Per the germline V gene, CDR1 is MNHEY and CDR2 is SMNVEV (reference sequence). The CDR3 has 14 amino acids. The CDR3 sequence: CASSPDRGNQPQHF. The CDR3 nucleotides are TGTGCCAGCAGTCCCGACAGGGGCAATCAGCCCCAGCATTTT.

V and J are TRBV6-1 and TRBJ2-7; 7 bases match TRBD2. Per germline, CDR1 MNHNS and CDR2 SASEGT. CDR3 length: 15 residues. Germline trimming cut 3 bases from V and 2 bases from J; bases unmatched to any gene: 7. The CDR3 is CASSDWGGGTYEQYF. The CDR3 region has the DNA TGTGCCAGCAGTGACTGGGGGGGGGGAACCTACGAGCAGTACTTC.

This clonotype was found many times. The J gene is TRBJ1-1, the V gene TRBV6-1, with D unclear. The germline CDR1 and CDR2 sequences are MNHNS and SASEGT. CDR3 length: 12 residues. Between the trimmed V and J ends, which lost 8 bases and 1 base, there was a span of 8 bases. CDR3 sequence: CASRVKNTEAFF. Here the CDR3 DNA reads TGTGCCAGCCGAGTTAAGAACACTGAAGCTTTCTTT.

This clonotype was observed many times. The chain has TRBV27 and TRBJ2-7; D is unclear. The CDR3 sequence is 15 residues long. V shed 2 bases and J shed 1 base, with 12 bases lying between them. Germline assignment: CDR1 MNHEY and CDR2 SMNVEV (reference sequence). The DNA for the CDR3 is TGTGCCAGCAGTTTAAAGACCTATTCATCCTACGAGCAGTACTTC. It yields the protein CASSLKTYSSYEQYF.

Points on this clonotype: Being one base from a much bigger clone, this may be a read error. CDR3 DNA: TGTGCCAGCAGATCGGGGTGGGGCTCCTATAATTCACCCCTCCACTTT. It encodes CASRSGWGSYNSPLHF. The rearrangement joins TRBV3-1 to TRBJ1-6; D not certain. The CDR3 runs to 16 residues. Germline assignment: CDR1 LGHDT and CDR2 YNNKEL (reference sequence). The ends were cut back, 6 bases at V and 0 bases at J, with 12 bases in the middle.

The chain combines TRBV20-1 with TRBJ2-4; the match to TRBD1 covers 11 bases. Germline lookup yields CDR1 DFQATT and CDR2 SNEGSKA (reference sequence). This CDR3 has 16 residues. Trimming removed 6 bases from V and 2 bases from J; junction bases left unmatched: 9. CDR3 amino acids: CSAEDRGQIPKNIQYF. The CDR3 coding sequence is TGCAGTGCAGAGGACAGGGGGCAGATACCCAAAAACATTCAGTACTTC.

This clonotype came up many times. This rearrangement joins TRBV12-3 or TRBV12-4 to TRBJ1-4; D call uncertain. The CDR3 is 15 amino acids. V gave up 6 bases and J gave up 7 bases, with 18 bases separating them. CDR3 coding DNA: TGTGCCAGCAGCCCCCCGGGTGTTGGTGGTGAAAAACTGTTTTTT. Its translation: CASSPPGVGGEKLFF.

The J gene is TRBJ2-3, the V gene TRBV5-1, with TRBD2 matching 15 bases. The germline gives CDR1 SGHRS, CDR2 YFSETQ. This CDR3 has 17 amino acids. Trimming took 4 bases from V and 4 from J; bases not matched to a gene: 7. The CDR3 spells CASSPGLAGGGADTQYF. The CDR3 coding sequence is TGCGCCAGCAGCCCGGGACTAGCGGGAGGTGGGGCAGATACGCAGTATTTT.

At least ten counts were recorded for this clonotype. V gene TRBV6-6 combines with J gene TRBJ2-7; 8 nucleotides agree with TRBD1. V shed 2 bases, J shed 6 bases, and the junction held 6 bases outside the gene matches. The CDR3 extends over 14 amino acids. Germline V CDR1 and CDR2: MNHNY, SVGAGI (reference sequence). CDR3 bases: TGTGCCAGCAGTTACGGACAGGGTGAAGGCGAGCAGTACTTC. Translating it yields CASSYGQGEGEQYF.

This clonotype was recorded many times. In nucleotides, the CDR3 is TGTGCCAGCCGCACAGGGTTGGGGAACACTGAAGCTTTCTTT. Translated, it gives CASRTGLGNTEAFF. The chain recombines TRBV7-2 with TRBJ1-1, with a tentative D call TRBD1 (6 bases). V lost 8 bases, J lost 1 base, and 14 bases lay in between. CDR1 SGHTA and CDR2 FQGNSA come from the germline V gene. The CDR3 extends over 14 amino acids.

The chain uses TRBV27 and TRBJ2-1; 9 nucleotides agree with TRBD2. The germline gives CDR1 MNHEY, CDR2 SMNVEV (reference sequence). CDR3 length: 14 residues. V lost 3 bases, J lost 8 bases, and 5 bases stayed unmatched. The CDR3, as DNA: TGTGCCAGCAGTTTTGGGCGGGAGGGGGATGAGCAGTTCTTC. It encodes CASSFGREGDEQFF.

This clonotype came up many times. This rearrangement joins TRBV7-2 to TRBJ2-5, with D possibly being TRBD2 (6 bases). This CDR3 has 14 amino acids. In germline, CDR1 is SGHTA, CDR2 FQGNSA. Deletions cut 3 bases from V and 1 base from J, with 9 bases between. This chain's CDR3 is CASSFGGAQETQYF. CDR3 coding DNA: TGTGCCAGCAGCTTCGGCGGGGCCCAAGAGACCCAGTACTTC. The complete variable domain, with remaining parts taken from reference TRBV7-2 and TRBJ2-5, reads GAGVSQSPSNKVTEKGKDVELRCDPISGHTALYWYRQSLGQGLEFLIYFQGNSAPDKSGLPSDRFSAERTGGSVSTLTIQRTQQEDSAVYLCASSFGGAQETQYFGPGTRLLVL.

The chain couples TRBV6-2 or TRBV6-3 to TRBJ2-1; D unresolved. From germline, CDR1 is MNHEY and CDR2 SVGEGT. The length of the CDR3 is 17 residues. V lost 2 bases to trimming and J lost 0 bases, with 14 bases between them. This CDR3 reads CASSYPLTDSSYNEQFF. For the CDR3, the DNA is TGTGCCAGCAGTTACCCGCTCACAGATAGCTCCTACAATGAGCAGTTCTTC.